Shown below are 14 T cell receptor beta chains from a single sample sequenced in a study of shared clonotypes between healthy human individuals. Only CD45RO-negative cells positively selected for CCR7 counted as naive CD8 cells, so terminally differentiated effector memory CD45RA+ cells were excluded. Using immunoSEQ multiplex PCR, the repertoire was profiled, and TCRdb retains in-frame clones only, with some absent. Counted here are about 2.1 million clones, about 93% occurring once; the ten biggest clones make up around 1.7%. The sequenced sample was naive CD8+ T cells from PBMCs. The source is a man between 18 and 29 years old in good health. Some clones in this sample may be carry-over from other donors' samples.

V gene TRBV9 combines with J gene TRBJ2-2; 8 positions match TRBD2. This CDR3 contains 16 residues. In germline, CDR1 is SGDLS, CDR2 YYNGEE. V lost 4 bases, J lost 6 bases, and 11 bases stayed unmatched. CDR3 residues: CASSLRTSPYPGELFF. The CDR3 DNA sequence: TGTGCCAGCAGCCTCCGGACTAGCCCCTACCCCGGGGAGCTGTTTTTT.

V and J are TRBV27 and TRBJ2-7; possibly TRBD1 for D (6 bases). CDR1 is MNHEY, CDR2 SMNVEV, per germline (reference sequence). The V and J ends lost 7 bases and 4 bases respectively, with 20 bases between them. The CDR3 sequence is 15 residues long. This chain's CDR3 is CASKENRDTPYEQYF. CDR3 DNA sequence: TGTGCCAGCAAGGAAAACCGGGACACCCCTTACGAGCAGTACTTC.

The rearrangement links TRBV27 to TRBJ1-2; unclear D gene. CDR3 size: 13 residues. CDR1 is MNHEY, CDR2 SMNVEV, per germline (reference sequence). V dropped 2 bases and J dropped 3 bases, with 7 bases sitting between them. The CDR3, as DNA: TGTGCCAGCAGTTTAGCCAGGTACTATGGCTACACCTTC. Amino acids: CASSLARYYGYTF.

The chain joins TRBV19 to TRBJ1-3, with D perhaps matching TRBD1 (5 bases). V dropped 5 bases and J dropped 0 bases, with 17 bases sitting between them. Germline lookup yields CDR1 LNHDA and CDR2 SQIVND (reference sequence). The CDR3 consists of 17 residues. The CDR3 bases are TGTGCCAGTAGTGCCCTGGAGGGGACCTACTCTGGAAACACCATATATTTT. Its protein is CASSALEGTYSGNTIYF.

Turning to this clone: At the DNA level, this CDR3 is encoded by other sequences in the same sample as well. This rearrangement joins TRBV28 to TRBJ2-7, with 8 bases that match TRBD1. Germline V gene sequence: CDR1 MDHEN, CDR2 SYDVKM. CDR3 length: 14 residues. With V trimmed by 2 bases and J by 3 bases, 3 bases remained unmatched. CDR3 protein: CASSLSGTGYEQYF. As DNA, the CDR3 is TGTGCCAGCAGTTTAAGTGGGACAGGCTACGAGCAGTACTTC.

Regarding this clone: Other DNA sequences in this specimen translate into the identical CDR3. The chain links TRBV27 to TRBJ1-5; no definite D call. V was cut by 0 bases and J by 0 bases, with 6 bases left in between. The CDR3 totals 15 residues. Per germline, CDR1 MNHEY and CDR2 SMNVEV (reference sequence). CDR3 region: CASSLSGYSNQPQHF. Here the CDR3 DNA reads TGTGCCAGCAGTTTATCGGGCTATAGCAATCAGCCCCAGCATTTT.

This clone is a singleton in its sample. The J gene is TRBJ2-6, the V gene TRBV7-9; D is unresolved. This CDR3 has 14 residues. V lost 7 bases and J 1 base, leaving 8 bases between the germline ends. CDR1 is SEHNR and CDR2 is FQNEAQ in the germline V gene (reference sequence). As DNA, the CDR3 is TGTGCCAGCATCGGGCAGTCTGGGGCCAACGTCCTGACTTTC. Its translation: CASIGQSGANVLTF.

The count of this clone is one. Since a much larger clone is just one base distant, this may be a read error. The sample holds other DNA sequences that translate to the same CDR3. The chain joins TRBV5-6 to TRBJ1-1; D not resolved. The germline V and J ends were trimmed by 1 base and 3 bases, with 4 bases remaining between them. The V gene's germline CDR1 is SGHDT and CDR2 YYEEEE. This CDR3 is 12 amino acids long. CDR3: CASSLRDTEAFF. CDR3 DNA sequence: TGTGCCAGCAGCTTGCGGGACACTGAAGCTTTCTTT.

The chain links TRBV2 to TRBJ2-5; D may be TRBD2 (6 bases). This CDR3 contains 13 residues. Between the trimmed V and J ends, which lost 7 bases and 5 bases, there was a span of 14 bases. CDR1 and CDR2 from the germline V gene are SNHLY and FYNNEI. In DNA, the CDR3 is TGTGCCAGCACCAGGAGGAGGGACGAGACCCAGTACTTC. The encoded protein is CASTRRRDETQYF.

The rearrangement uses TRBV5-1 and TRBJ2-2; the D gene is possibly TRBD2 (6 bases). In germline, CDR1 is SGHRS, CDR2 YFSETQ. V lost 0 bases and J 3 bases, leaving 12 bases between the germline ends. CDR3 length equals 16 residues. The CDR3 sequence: CASSLGRELDTGELFF. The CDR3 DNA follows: TGCGCCAGCAGCTTGGGCCGGGAGCTGGACACCGGGGAGCTGTTTTTT.

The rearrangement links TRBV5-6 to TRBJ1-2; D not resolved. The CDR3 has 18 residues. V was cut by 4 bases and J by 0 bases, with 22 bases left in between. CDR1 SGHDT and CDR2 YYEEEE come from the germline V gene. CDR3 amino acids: CASSMEAQNHLTNYGYTF. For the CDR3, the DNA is TGTGCCAGCAGCATGGAGGCGCAGAATCATTTAACTAACTATGGCTACACCTTC.

CDR3 in DNA: TGTGCCAGCAGCGCGACAGGCCGCCCCGTCACAGATACGCAGTATTTT. This codes for CASSATGRPVTDTQYF. The chain joins TRBV2 to TRBJ2-3, with D maybe TRBD1 (6 bases). From germline, CDR1 is SNHLY and CDR2 FYNNEI. V was trimmed by 6 bases and J by 2 bases, leaving 18 bases between them. The CDR3 extends over 16 amino acids.

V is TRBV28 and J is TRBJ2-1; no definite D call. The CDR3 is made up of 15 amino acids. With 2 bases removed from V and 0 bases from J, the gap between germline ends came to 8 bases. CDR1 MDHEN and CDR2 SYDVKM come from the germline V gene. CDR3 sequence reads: CASSLGVRSYNEQFF. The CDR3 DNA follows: TGTGCCAGCAGTTTAGGCGTACGCTCCTACAATGAGCAGTTCTTC.

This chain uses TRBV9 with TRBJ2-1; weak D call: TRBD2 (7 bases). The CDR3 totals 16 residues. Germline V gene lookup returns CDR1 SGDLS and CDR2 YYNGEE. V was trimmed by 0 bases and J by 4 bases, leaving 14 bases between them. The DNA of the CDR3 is TGTGCCAGCAGCGTAGAGGAGGCGGGGGCGTACAATGAGCAGTTCTTC. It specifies CASSVEEAGAYNEQFF. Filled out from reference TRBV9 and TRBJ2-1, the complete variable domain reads DSGVTQTPKHLITATGQRVTLRCSPRSGDLSVYWYQQSLDQGLQFLIQYYNGEERAKGNILERFSAQQFPDLHSELNLSSLELGDSALYFCASSVEEAGAYNEQFFGPGTRLTVL.